Following are 25 T cell receptor beta chains from one sample sequenced in a study of CD8 T cells in ankylosing spondylitis. TCRdb re-derived calls from the 5' RACE reads in MiXCR, one entry per CDR3 protein. Altogether hundreds of thousands of distinct CDR3 sequences are present, 8% to 10% being singletons, with the ten largest covering around 4.9%. Sequenced material: blood, either unsorted or a sorted T cell fraction (not recorded which). These receptors all stem from a female donor with ankylosing spondylitis or in good health (not recorded which).

In this sample, this clonotype turned up many times. CDR3 sequence (DNA): TGTGCCAGCAGGAAGAGCTCCTATAATTCACCCCTCCACTTT. Translating gives CASRKSSYNSPLHF. The V and J genes are TRBV6-1 and TRBJ1-6, with unresolved D. CDR1 MNHNS and CDR2 SASEGT come from the germline V gene. Trimming removed 6 bases at V and 0 bases at J, with 6 bases between. This CDR3 is 14 amino acids long.

This clonotype was picked up a small number of times. This chain links TRBV7-9 with TRBJ2-1; 9 bases are shared with TRBD2. Germline CDR1 reads SEHNR; CDR2 reads FQNEAQ (reference sequence). This CDR3 has 17 amino acids. V lost 4 bases to trimming and J lost 3 bases; unmatched junction nucleotides: 10. In DNA, the CDR3 is TGTGCCAGCAGCTGGCTGGTGGGAGCGGGAGGCTACAATGAGCAGTTCTTC. Residues: CASSWLVGAGGYNEQFF.

In its sample, this clonotype was seen a few times. J is TRBJ1-5 and V is TRBV18; 7 bases fit TRBD1. The CDR3 totals 14 residues. The V and J ends lost 3 bases and 6 bases, in that order; junction bases with no gene match: 5. Germline V lookup: CDR1 KGHSH, CDR2 LQKENI. Here the CDR3 DNA reads TGTGCCAGCTCACCCGGGACAGTAGGTCAGCCCCAGCATTTT. Amino acids: CASSPGTVGQPQHF.

This clonotype was observed at least ten times. The genes are TRBV12-3 or TRBV12-4 and TRBJ2-4; no clear D. The CDR3 extends over 13 amino acids. The V gene lost 6 bases and the J gene lost 4 bases, with 10 bases spanning the gap. CDR3 nucleotides: TGTGCCAGCAGCCCCGAGTGGAAAAACATTCAGTACTTC. Its protein is CASSPEWKNIQYF.

This clonotype was recorded many times. This sequence joins TRBV12-3 or TRBV12-4 and TRBJ2-5; D is unresolved. The CDR3 is 13 residues long. V lost 4 bases and J 9 bases, leaving 15 bases between the germline ends. In DNA form, the CDR3 reads TGTGCCAGCAGTTCAGGTGACGGTGTTGCCCAGTACTTC. This encodes CASSSGDGVAQYF.

Ten or more counts support this clonotype. This chain links TRBV3-1 with TRBJ2-1; D is perhaps TRBD2 (6 bases). Trimming removed 6 bases from V and 4 bases from J, with 7 bases in between. The germline V gene has CDR1 LGHDT and CDR2 YNNKEL (reference sequence). This CDR3 spans 12 amino acids. The CDR3 coding sequence is TGTGCCAGCAGTCGGGGGTACAATGAGCAGTTCTTC. Its translation: CASSRGYNEQFF.

This clonotype came up many times. J is TRBJ1-4 and V is TRBV7-8; D gene uncertain. The CDR3 spans 13 residues. Germline lookup yields CDR1 SGHVS and CDR2 FQNEAQ. V dropped 1 base and J dropped 14 bases, with 14 bases sitting between them. CDR3 residues: CASSLEWDSWLFF. CDR3 DNA sequence: TGTGCCAGCAGCTTAGAGTGGGATTCTTGGCTGTTTTTT.

There are many counts of this clonotype. The rearrangement links TRBV7-6 to TRBJ2-1; TRBD2 matches at 8 bases. This CDR3 spans 13 amino acids. Unmatched junction bases numbered 9, after V lost 8 bases and J lost 9 bases. Germline V CDR1 and CDR2: SGHVS, FNYEAQ. The DNA of the CDR3 is TGTGCCAGCGGTCGGACTAGCCCCCCTGAGCAGTTCTTC. Its translation is CASGRTSPPEQFF. Looking up the rest from reference TRBV7-6 and TRBJ2-1 gives the full variable domain: GAGVSQSPRYKVTKRGQDVALRCDPISGHVSLYWYRQALGQGPEFLTYFNYEAQQDKSGLPNDRFSAERPEGSISTLTIQRTEQRDSAMYRCASGRTSPPEQFFGPGTRLTVL.

This clonotype was recorded at least ten times. The chain combines TRBV6-2 or TRBV6-3 with TRBJ2-1, with 7 bases lining up with TRBD2. Germline trimming cut 6 bases from V and 9 bases from J; bases unmatched to any gene: 11. The CDR3 contains 14 residues. The germline V gene encodes CDR1 MNHEY and CDR2 SVGEGT. The CDR3 is CASRTREWVVEQFF. In DNA, the CDR3 is TGTGCCAGCAGGACGCGGGAGTGGGTAGTTGAGCAGTTCTTC.

This clonotype has ten or more counts. V gene TRBV14 combines with J gene TRBJ2-1, with 12 bases fitting TRBD2. The CDR3 is 16 amino acids. J gave up 7 bases and V 1 base, and 5 bases lay outside the gene matches. Germline loops: CDR1 SGHDN, CDR2 FVKESK. The CDR3 DNA follows: TGTGCCAGCAGCCAAGGCAGACTAGCGGGGGAGAATGAGCAGTTCTTC. Translated: CASSQGRLAGENEQFF.

This clonotype was seen at least ten times. The chain recombines TRBV13 with TRBJ2-4; D not certain. Germline CDR1 PRHDT, CDR2 FYEKMQ (reference sequence). Between the trimmed V and J ends, which lost 3 bases and 8 bases, there was a span of 8 bases. The CDR3 runs to 12 residues. The CDR3 sequence is CASSLGSDIQYF. In DNA, the CDR3 is TGTGCCAGCAGCTTGGGATCGGACATTCAGTACTTC.

The rearrangement links TRBV15 to TRBJ1-1; D is ambiguous. The CDR3 consists of 13 residues. Trimming pared 8 bases from V and 2 bases from J, leaving 12 bases between. CDR1 LNHNV and CDR2 YYDKDF come from the germline V gene (reference sequence). CDR3 residues: CATSSERNTEAFF. The CDR3 DNA sequence: TGTGCCACCTCCTCTGAGAGAAACACTGAAGCTTTCTTT.

The rearrangement links TRBV5-4 to TRBJ2-1; D not resolved. Germline assignment: CDR1 SGHNT and CDR2 YYREEE (reference sequence). V lost 3 bases, J lost 6 bases, and 22 bases lay in between. The CDR3 has 17 residues. The DNA of the CDR3 is TGTGCCAGCAGCTCGCCGGTCCTTGGGCTGGGTGTCAATGAGCAGTTCTTC. The encoded protein is CASSSPVLGLGVNEQFF. The entire variable domain, with the rest obtained from reference TRBV5-4 and TRBJ2-1, is as follows: ETGVTQSPTHLIKTRGQQVTLRCSSQSGHNTVSWYQQALGQGPQFIFQYYREEENGRGNFPPRFSGLQFPNYSSELNVNALELDDSALYLCASSSPVLGLGVNEQFFGPGTRLTVL.

This clonotype has at least ten counts. The chain has TRBV19 and TRBJ2-7; 8 positions agree with TRBD2. The CDR3 runs to 14 residues. Losses at the gene ends were 5 bases for V and 2 bases for J; bases not matched to a gene: 5. Germline CDR1 LNHDA, CDR2 SQIVND (reference sequence). CDR3 amino acids: CASSWGRGAYEQYF. CDR3 sequence (DNA): TGTGCCAGTAGTTGGGGGCGGGGGGCCTACGAGCAGTACTTC.

This clonotype has at least ten counts. The chain recombines TRBV6-1 with TRBJ2-7, with D perhaps given as TRBD1 or TRBD2 (5 bases each). The germline CDR1 and CDR2 sequences are MNHNS and SASEGT. The length of the CDR3 is 13 residues. V lost 5 bases and J lost 6, with 14 bases in between. CDR3 DNA sequence: TGTGCCAGCAGTCTTTCGGGACGCGGCGAGCAGTACTTC. Protein: CASSLSGRGEQYF.

The table lists this clonotype with many counts. The DNA for the CDR3 is TGCGCCAGCAGCCAAGATGACGGCAGGTGGTCTTATGGCTACACCTTC. Translated, it gives CASSQDDGRWSYGYTF. The V gene is TRBV4-3, the J gene TRBJ1-2; D is unclear. The CDR3 consists of 16 residues. Germline V gene data show CDR1 as LGHNA and CDR2 as YSLEER. V lost 0 bases to trimming and J lost 5 bases, with 16 bases between them.

This clonotype was observed many times. J is TRBJ2-7 and V is TRBV20-1; 7 nucleotides align to TRBD1. The length of the CDR3 is 11 residues. V gave up 6 bases and J gave up 6 bases; unmatched junction bases: 5. Looked up from germline, CDR1 is DFQATT and CDR2 is SNEGSKA (reference sequence). The CDR3 bases are TGCAGTGCGACAGGGCTTCGCGAGCAGTACTTC. Protein sequence: CSATGLREQYF.

This clonotype was recorded at least ten times. This rearrangement joins TRBV4-3 to TRBJ2-5; D may correspond to TRBD1 or TRBD2 (6 bases each). V lost 5 bases to trimming and J lost 5 bases, with 18 bases between them. The germline CDR1 and CDR2 sequences are LGHNA and YSLEER. The CDR3 contains 15 residues. The DNA for the CDR3 is TGCGCCAGCAGCGACCCGAAGGGGGGCCTGGAGACCCAGTACTTC. It translates to CASSDPKGGLETQYF.

The chain carries TRBV20-1 and TRBJ2-3, with D hard to call. Trimming took 3 bases from V and 1 from J, leaving 14 bases between them. The length of the CDR3 is 15 residues. The germline gives CDR1 DFQATT, CDR2 SNEGSKA (reference sequence). The CDR3 region is CSASSESVGTDTQYF. The CDR3 DNA follows: TGCAGTGCTAGCTCCGAGTCCGTGGGCACAGATACGCAGTATTTT.

This clonotype was seen many times. V gene TRBV28 combines with J gene TRBJ2-5, with D possibly matching TRBD1 (5 bases). V was clipped by 6 bases and J by 6 bases, with 23 bases between them. CDR3 length: 16 amino acids. Germline V CDR1 and CDR2: MDHEN, SYDVKM. CDR3 in amino acids: CASSLRSGARMQTQYF. The CDR3 DNA is TGTGCCAGCAGCCTGAGGTCTGGGGCGCGTATGCAGACCCAGTACTTC. The full variable domain, with the rest looked up from reference TRBV28 and TRBJ2-5, is DVKVTQSSRYLVKRTGEKVFLECVQDMDHENMFWYRQDPGLGLRLIYFSYDVKMKEKGDIPEGYSVSREKKERFSLILESASTNQTSMYLCASSLRSGARMQTQYFGPGTRLLVL.

This clonotype has ten or more counts. V gene TRBV11-2 combines with J gene TRBJ2-4; 12 bases are a match to TRBD2. The CDR3 has 19 residues. J was trimmed by 1 base and V by 5 bases; bases with no gene match: 12. Germline assignment: CDR1 SGHAT and CDR2 FQNNGV. The CDR3 DNA sequence: TGTGCCAGCAGCCCACAGACTAGCGGGAGTAATTGGGCCAAAAACATTCAGTACTTC. It is translated as CASSPQTSGSNWAKNIQYF.

This chain joins TRBV19 and TRBJ2-6; the D gene is possibly TRBD2 (5 bases). There are 18 residues in the CDR3. The V and J ends lost 1 base and 0 bases respectively, with 13 bases between them. In germline, CDR1 is LNHDA, CDR2 SQIVND (reference sequence). CDR3 in DNA: TGTGCCAGTAGTATAGCGCGCGGGTTAAGCTCTGGGGCCAACGTCCTGACTTTC. Its protein product is CASSIARGLSSGANVLTF.

In its sample, this clonotype was seen many times. J is TRBJ1-1 and V is TRBV5-5, with no clear D. The CDR3 has 14 amino acids. The germline V and J ends were trimmed by 4 bases and 0 bases, with 10 bases remaining between them. Germline V gene lookup returns CDR1 SGHKS and CDR2 YYEKEE (reference sequence). CDR3: CASSLQLMNTEAFF. Written as DNA, the CDR3 is TGTGCCAGCAGCCTACAGCTCATGAACACTGAAGCTTTCTTT.

This clonotype was counted ten times or more. The rearrangement joins TRBV5-1 to TRBJ2-1; the match to TRBD1 covers 10 bases. The trim removed 3 bases at V and 4 bases at J, leaving 4 bases unmatched. The CDR3 covers 15 residues. The germline V gene encodes CDR1 SGHRS and CDR2 YFSETQ. Written as DNA, the CDR3 is TGCGCCAGCAGCTACCGGGACAGGGGTTACAATGAGCAGTTCTTC. It codes for CASSYRDRGYNEQFF.

This clonotype has a count of ten or more. This chain joins TRBV20-1 and TRBJ2-3; TRBD2 is a possible D gene (6 bases). Germline V CDR1 and CDR2: DFQATT, SNEGSKA (reference sequence). V was clipped by 3 bases and J by 0 bases, with 13 bases between them. The CDR3 totals 15 residues. The chain's CDR3 is CSARTGASSTDTQYF. The CDR3 DNA reads TGCAGTGCTAGGACGGGAGCTTCTAGCACAGATACGCAGTATTTT.